This TCR beta chain is drawn from a study of T cells after posttransplantation cyclophosphamide (dated by TCRdb to the mid-2010s). Some background on the complete study: Using TRB sequencing, the study followed how the T cell repertoire rebuilt after myeloablative bone marrow transplantation with posttransplantation cyclophosphamide given as GVHD prophylaxis. Samples from about 33 PTCy-treated patients and about 17 related bone marrow donors of those patients were subjected to antigen receptor sequencing. Blood from every one of the roughly 30 PTCy patients who had 1-year posttransplant specimens underwent TRB sequencing. In 3 patients, up to roughly 3 additional blood samples taken between 2 and 5.2 years after transplant also underwent TRB sequencing, as did pretransplant blood from 4 patients. Public TRB sequences were queried against a database of over 3,500 sequences associated with responses to pathogens, tumor antigens, self-antigens and alloantigens. Because TRA and TRB clonality correlated tightly in roughly ten samples, later TCR analyses were limited to TRB.

A word on this clone: The target of this receptor is not known. No much larger clone exists at a distance of one base, and base qualities are not known.

Related bone marrow donors provided peripheral blood samples on the day of marrow donation. Mononuclear cells from peripheral blood and bone marrow were separated by Ficoll-Hypaque density centrifugation and then cryopreserved. FACS on a FACSAria II was used to sort CD4+ and CD8+ T cells, including the naive and memory subsets. Results and caveats for the whole study, not just this receptor: Across the approximately 47 patients, TRB clonality was highly associated with recipient CMV seropositivity and CMV reactivation, and diversity with PTCy was similar to that in the CNI/methotrexate controls. Donor-recipient similarity was low at 1-2 months but rose over the first year, and later blood repertoires were often dominated by donor CD8+ memory clones. The TRB repertoires of T cells infiltrating skin or GI tract showed only limited overlap with the TRB repertoires of T cells in blood.

TRB sequencing used genomic DNA with the immunoSEQ assay at survey resolution or the hsTCRB kit. In the source study's methods: The immunoSEQ software handled initial read processing, and the LymphoSeq R package was used for repertoire analyses. Clonality was computed as 1 minus normalized Shannon entropy; Gini coefficient was also calculated for each TRB dataset. To infer phenotypes in unsorted samples, TRB sequences from sorted subsets of the recipient or donor were mapped onto unsorted samples from the same recipient. Entries here come from immuneACCESS through TCRdb and include only in-frame sequences with V and J called. Some clones fail to appear in such tables; in the studies checked, an unresolved V gene covers under half of the shortfall, and the cause of the remainder is unknown. That table furnishes V, J and clone size, whereas the DNA furnished D and trimming. The sample table contains under 15,000 clones; only one count was recorded for about four fifths of them. The top ten constitute 0.83% of the sample.

From a lookup of the germline V gene (reference sequence), CDR1 and CDR2 are SEHNR and FQNEAQ. Counted from cysteine to phenylalanine, this CDR3 has 13 amino acids. Only CDR3 DNA remains: 39 bases, in frame from the first base. Compared with germline, V lacks 8 bases and J lacks 4 bases; bases without a gene match: 6. The sequence links TRBV7-9 to TRBJ1-1; TRBD1 fits 8 bases in the junction. The sample consisted of memory CD4+ T cells sorted from PBMCs. The TCR was taken from a man aged 45-65 years in good health, CMV-negative, and a related stem cell transplant donor. The DNA reads as follows: TGTGCCAGCTCAGGGGGCCGGGGCACTGAAGCTTTCTTT. Its amino acids are CASSGGRGTEAFF.